Sequencing of this T cell receptor (beta chain) was carried out in a study of T cell changes during pregnancy in multiple sclerosis. Germline assignment: CDR1 KGHSH and CDR2 LQKENI. This CDR3 region has 17 residues. V lost 0 bases, J lost 4 bases, and 16 bases lay in between. The repertoire was sequenced with immunoSEQ multiplex PCR; TCRdb's copy has only in-frame clones and lacks some. The sample shows tens of thousands of clones, over 80% of them seen only once. The chain couples TRBV18 to TRBJ2-1; D perhaps matches TRBD1 (6 bases). This specimen consisted of CD4+ T cells from peripheral blood mononuclear cells, obtained in the third trimester of pregnancy. This TCR was recovered from a female donor with multiple sclerosis, enrolled in a pregnancy study. The chain's CDR3 is CASSPPSQGIIYNEQFF. In DNA form, the CDR3 reads TGTGCCAGCTCACCACCTTCACAGGGCATTATATACAATGAGCAGTTCTTC.